The source of this T cell receptor (beta chain) is a study of graft-versus-host responses after intestinal transplantation. Study background: Grafts that recipients had were multivisceral, liver-intestinal, or isolated intestinal transplants. Induction using anti-thymocyte globulin, followed by tacrolimus and steroids for 2 to 4 years, was given to all recipients.

Using immunoSEQ multiplex PCR, the repertoire was profiled, and TCRdb retains in-frame clones only, with some absent. The table records about 81,000 clones, under 95% of them present only once. V was clipped by 3 bases and J by 3 bases, with 20 bases between them. Germline loops: CDR1 KGHSH, CDR2 LQKENI. The CDR3 totals 17 residues. Regarding this clone: Its matching antigen is unknown.

The clonotype originates from a human donor who was the organ donor for an intestinal transplant. The specimen was unstimulated CD4+ T cells sorted from spleen or lymph node cells, collected before transplant. The chain joins TRBV18 to TRBJ2-5, with D perhaps matching TRBD2 (6 bases). The CDR3 protein is CASSPGLHGYRKETQYF. The CDR3 DNA reads as TGTGCCAGCTCACCGGGACTTCACGGGTACCGAAAAGAGACCCAGTACTTC.